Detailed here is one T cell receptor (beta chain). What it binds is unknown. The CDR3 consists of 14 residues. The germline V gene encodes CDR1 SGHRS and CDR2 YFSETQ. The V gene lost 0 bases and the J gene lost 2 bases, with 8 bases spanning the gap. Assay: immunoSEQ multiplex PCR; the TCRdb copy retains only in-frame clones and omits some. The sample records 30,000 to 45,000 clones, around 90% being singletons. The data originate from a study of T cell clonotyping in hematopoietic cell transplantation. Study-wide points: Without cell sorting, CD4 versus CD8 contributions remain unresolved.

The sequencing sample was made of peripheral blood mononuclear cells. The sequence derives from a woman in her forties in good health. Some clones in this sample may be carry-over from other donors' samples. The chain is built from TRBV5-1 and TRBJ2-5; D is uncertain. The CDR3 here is CASSLASRQETQYF. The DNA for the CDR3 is TGCGCCAGCAGCTTGGCCTCCCGGCAAGAGACCCAGTACTTC.